The clone carrying this T cell receptor beta chain was picked up one time. These data are taken from a study of Ad26.COV2.S vaccination and SARS-CoV-2 variants. Treatment of the sample: 19 received Ad26.COV2.S at low or high dose, single or two shots; several received placebo; per-sample allocation not given. Sampling was done on day 63 after the first vaccine or placebo injection. The germline V gene encodes CDR1 SQVTM and CDR2 ANQGSEA. The CDR3 is made up of 15 amino acids. The junction had 3 bases not matched to a gene; V was cut back by 0 bases and J by 1 base. Here immunoSEQ multiplex PCR was the method, and the copy in TCRdb shows in-frame clones only, minus some. The repertoire holds a few hundred thousand clones, with roughly 91% as singletons.

This clonotype originated in a person between 18 and 60 years old who received the Ad26.COV2.S COVID-19 vaccine or a placebo. The chain couples TRBV29-1 to TRBJ2-3; 8 bases align to TRBD2. The sample consisted of peripheral blood, taken in a trial of Ad26.COV2.S vaccine versus placebo. As DNA, the CDR3 is TGCAGCGTTGAAGATGTACTAGCGGGCACAGATACGCAGTATTTT. Its translation is CSVEDVLAGTDTQYF.